This record concerns one T cell receptor (beta chain) sequence. What it recognizes is unknown. At the Johns Hopkins FTIC core, DNA taken from cultured CD4+ T cells was sequenced by way of the Oncomine TCR Beta short-read assay. TCRdb called the PCR reads again in MiXCR, with one record for every CDR3 protein. The profile shows approximately 16,000 distinct CDR3 sequences, approximately 62% of them singletons. These data belong to a study of vaccination and CD4 T cells after COVID-19. Regarding treatment: roughly ten-day PBMC culture with coronavirus spike peptide pools or control peptides (ViraFEST assay). The CDR3 length is 13 residues. Germline values: CDR1 DFQATT, CDR2 SNEGSKA (reference sequence). Trimming took 0 bases from V and 16 from J; bases not matched to a gene: 12.

The rearrangement links TRBV20-1 to TRBJ2-1; 7 bases are shared with TRBD2. Material: CD4+ T cells from blood, cultured in vitro. The receptor was isolated from a human donor who had recovered from COVID-19. The CDR3 bases are TGCAGTGCTAGAGATCATATTCGGGGGGATCAATTCTTC. Encoded protein: CSARDHIRGDQFF.